The next 20 T cell receptor beta chains were all read from a single sample in a study. Each CDR3 protein is one row after TCRdb ran MiXCR on the reads. The sample holds some 3,500 distinct CDR3 sequences, roughly 10% seen once. Sequenced input: CD4+ T cells from synovial fluid. All receptors come from a human donor with rheumatoid arthritis.

This clonotype was seen many times. The chain has TRBV20-1 and TRBJ2-3; D not certain. Trimming pared 6 bases from V and 0 bases from J, leaving 16 bases between. The CDR3 is 15 amino acids. Per germline, CDR1 DFQATT and CDR2 SNEGSKA (reference sequence). The CDR3 coding sequence is TGCAGTGCACCAGGTGTGAGCGCGAGCACAGATACGCAGTATTTT. Translating it yields CSAPGVSASTDTQYF.

By sample share, this clonotype is medium-sized. The chain links TRBV7-2 to TRBJ2-5; D is perhaps TRBD2 (6 bases). V dropped 1 base and J dropped 1 base, with 13 bases sitting between them. Germline V CDR1 and CDR2: SGHTA, FQGNSA. The CDR3 is 16 residues long. The CDR3 DNA reads as TGTGCCAGCAGCTTAGTCATAGCGGCCACCCAAGAGACCCAGTACTTC. This translates into CASSLVIAATQETQYF.

This clonotype was counted only a few times. The gene calls are TRBV4-3 and TRBJ2-7; 7 nucleotides agree with TRBD1. The CDR3 is made up of 15 amino acids. The V gene's germline CDR1 is LGHNA and CDR2 YSLEER. J lost 5 bases, V lost 0 bases, and 7 bases had no gene match. The DNA for the CDR3 is TGCGCCAGCAGCCAAGAGGGCAGTCAGGGGGACGAGCAGTACTTC. Encoded protein: CASSQEGSQGDEQYF.

By share, this clonotype counts as medium-sized. This chain uses TRBV20-1 with TRBJ2-5; D is ambiguous. CDR1 is DFQATT and CDR2 is SNEGSKA in the germline V gene (reference sequence). V was clipped by 3 bases and J by 5 bases, with 10 bases between them. The CDR3 contains 12 residues. The CDR3 DNA reads as TGCAGTGCTAGTGGGGTCGGTGAGACCCAGTACTTC. This translates into CSASGVGETQYF.

By proportion, this clonotype is medium-sized (0.01 to 0.1%). The chain is built from TRBV4-1 and TRBJ2-7; D not certain. The ends were cut back, 4 bases at V and 1 base at J, with 11 bases in the middle. In germline, CDR1 is MGHRA, CDR2 YSYEKL. This CDR3 is built from 14 residues. CDR3 coding DNA: TGCGCCAGCAGCCTCTCCGAAACTTCCTACGAGCAGTACTTC. Protein product: CASSLSETSYEQYF.

Turning to this clonotype: With a much larger clone just one base away, this may be a read error. The V gene is TRBV7-9, the J gene TRBJ1-3, with 8 bases aligning to TRBD1. There are 14 residues in the CDR3. Germline assignment: CDR1 SEHNR and CDR2 FQNEAQ (reference sequence). The chain's CDR3 is CANSSTGAGNTIYF. For the CDR3, the DNA is TGTGCCAACAGCTCGACAGGGGCTGGAAACACCATATATTTT.

By sample share, this clonotype is medium-sized (0.01 to 0.1%). The V and J genes are TRBV10-2 and TRBJ2-7, with TRBD2 identical over 8 bases. This CDR3 has 15 residues. Germline V gene lookup returns CDR1 WSHSY and CDR2 SAAADI. Trimming at V came to 7 bases and at J to 5 bases, leaving 13 bases not matched to a gene. In DNA form, the CDR3 reads TGCGCCAGCACCCGGCCCGGGACTAGTGTAGACGAGCAGTACTTC. Its protein product is CASTRPGTSVDEQYF.

In its sample, this clonotype is medium-sized (0.01 to 0.1%). The rearrangement links TRBV20-1 to TRBJ2-3; D is unclear. Trimming left V 6 bases short and J 2 bases short, with 12 bases between. CDR3 size: 13 residues. Germline-derived CDR1 and CDR2 are DFQATT and SNEGSKA (reference sequence). The CDR3 DNA sequence: TGCAGTGCCCTGTCCCATTCCACAGATACGCAGTATTTT. Its translation is CSALSHSTDTQYF.

As for this clonotype: This may stem from a read error, because a much larger clone lies one nucleotide away. The chain joins TRBV6-6 to TRBJ2-1; TRBD2 aligns across 9 bases. The germline V gene has CDR1 MNHNY and CDR2 SVGAGI (reference sequence). The ends lost 6 bases at V and 9 bases at J; junction bases unmatched: 12. The CDR3 is 15 amino acids. CDR3 amino acids: CASSSLAGGTREQFF. DNA of the CDR3: TGTGCCAGCAGCTCACTAGCGGGCGGGACGCGTGAGCAGTTCTTC.

This clonotype counts as large (0.1 to 1%). J is TRBJ1-6 and V is TRBV20-1; D ambiguous. Deletions cut 0 bases from V and 7 bases from J, with 13 bases between. CDR1 is DFQATT, CDR2 SNEGSKA, per germline (reference sequence). This CDR3 has 15 amino acids. DNA of the CDR3: TGCAGTGCTAGAGATTGGGAGGGAGTGAATTCACCCCTCCACTTT. It codes for CSARDWEGVNSPLHF.

By sample share, this clonotype is medium-sized. The rearrangement links TRBV4-2 to TRBJ2-1, with D possibly being TRBD2 (6 bases). CDR3 length: 17 amino acids. Trimming removed 1 base from V and 2 bases from J, with 15 bases in between. Per germline, CDR1 LGHNA and CDR2 YNFKEQ. CDR3 nucleotide sequence: TGTGCCAGCAGCCAAGTAGGAGGGCAGGTTACCTACAATGAGCAGTTCTTC. Translation: CASSQVGGQVTYNEQFF.

By its share, this clonotype is medium-sized. The chain joins TRBV29-1 to TRBJ1-1; TRBD1 is a possible D gene (6 bases). The V gene lost 7 bases and the J gene lost 0 bases, with 9 bases spanning the gap. Germline CDR1 is SQVTM and CDR2 is ANQGSEA. This CDR3 has 12 residues. In nucleotides, the CDR3 is TGCAGCGCTGGACAGATGAACACTGAAGCTTTCTTT. Amino acid sequence: CSAGQMNTEAFF.

On this clonotype itself: A much larger clonotype is one base distant, so this may be a read error. The rearrangement links TRBV20-1 to TRBJ2-3; D uncertain. Germline V gives CDR1 DFQATT, CDR2 SNEGSKA (reference sequence). With 5 bases removed from V and 11 bases from J, the gap between germline ends came to 11 bases. This CDR3 spans 10 amino acids. Here the CDR3 reads CSAALEEQYF. CDR3 DNA: TGCAGTGCTGCCTTAGAGGAGCAGTATTTT.

The chain combines TRBV6-5 with TRBJ2-7; 9 positions match TRBD2. The ends lost 5 bases at V and 7 bases at J; junction bases unmatched: 9. There are 14 residues in the CDR3. Germline V gene sequence: CDR1 MNHEY, CDR2 SVGAGI. Here the CDR3 DNA reads TGTGCCAGCAGTCCGTCTAGCGGGGAGGGAGAGCAGTACTTC. This encodes CASSPSSGEGEQYF.

The chain links TRBV4-2 to TRBJ2-4; the D is unclear. This CDR3 has 12 residues. Trimming took off 6 bases at V and 11 bases at J, with 14 bases between the two ends. Germline V CDR1 and CDR2: LGHNA, YNFKEQ. The CDR3 DNA follows: TGTGCCAGCAGAAACCCTGGTGGCCTTCAGTACTTC. Its protein product is CASRNPGGLQYF.

This clonotype was seen ten or more times. This rearrangement joins TRBV18 to TRBJ1-4; D unresolved. The CDR3 is 16 amino acids. V was shortened by 1 base and J by 8 bases, with 17 bases between the two germline ends. Germline CDR1 KGHSH, CDR2 LQKENI. The CDR3 DNA reads TGTGCCAGCTCACCACGGGCGGATCAAGGCGGGGAAAAACTGTTTTTT. Protein product: CASSPRADQGGEKLFF.

By its share, this clonotype is medium-sized. This chain uses TRBV6-2 or TRBV6-3 with TRBJ2-5, with 7 bases that match TRBD1. The CDR3 totals 12 residues. J gave up 4 bases and V 11 bases, and 7 bases lay outside the gene matches. Germline values: CDR1 MNHEY, CDR2 SVGEGT. The CDR3, as DNA: TGTGCCGGAAACAGGGGTGGAGAGACCCAGTACTTC. As protein: CAGNRGGETQYF.

By share of the sample, this clonotype is large. This chain connects TRBV20-1 to TRBJ1-1; the D is unclear. V was trimmed by 4 bases and J by 1 base, leaving 7 bases between them. The CDR3 extends over 12 amino acids. Germline assignment: CDR1 DFQATT and CDR2 SNEGSKA (reference sequence). DNA of the CDR3: TGCAGTGCTAATCTAGAGAACACTGAAGCTTTCTTT. Its protein product is CSANLENTEAFF.

In its sample, this clonotype is large. The gene calls are TRBV20-1 and TRBJ2-5; 7 bases match TRBD2. Germline trimming cut 3 bases from V and 5 bases from J; bases unmatched to any gene: 3. In germline, CDR1 is DFQATT, CDR2 SNEGSKA (reference sequence). This CDR3 contains 12 residues. CDR3: CSASGRGETQYF. In DNA form, the CDR3 reads TGCAGTGCTAGCGGGCGGGGGGAGACCCAGTACTTC.

By share, this clonotype ranks as large. The V and J genes are TRBV7-2 and TRBJ2-1; 9 nucleotides align to TRBD2. Losses at the gene ends were 3 bases for V and 6 bases for J; bases not matched to a gene: 6. The CDR3 has 15 amino acids. Germline V gene sequence: CDR1 SGHTA, CDR2 FQGNSA. The CDR3: CASSLSVSGGNEQFF. The CDR3 nucleotides read TGTGCCAGCAGCTTGTCGGTTAGCGGGGGCAATGAGCAGTTCTTC. Drawing the rest from reference TRBV7-2 and TRBJ2-1, the complete variable domain is GAGVSQSPSNKVTEKGKDVELRCDPISGHTALYWYRQSLGQGLEFLIYFQGNSAPDKSGLPSDRFSAERTGGSVSTLTIQRTQQEDSAVYLCASSLSVSGGNEQFFGPGTRLTVL.